The rows below give T cell receptor beta chains drawn from one sample of a study of patients and donors after allogeneic stem cell transplantation. TCRdb fed the RT-PCR reads into MiXCR, producing one record per CDR3 protein. The table lists about 960,000 distinct CDR3 sequences, over 15% of them singletons. Sequencing input: blood, either unsorted or a sorted T cell fraction (not recorded which). The receptors here all came from a human donor who was either an allogeneic HSCT recipient or a stem cell or donor lymphocyte infusion donor (not recorded which). It is not recorded whose cells these are; they may come from a transplant donor. Each CDR3 is given with its conserved first and last residue. The D gene is left open where the match is weak. The listing skips clone size in some rows; elsewhere it reads once, few, many or a size class.

>NA|TRBV5-1|TRBJ2-7|few
TGCGCCAGCAGCTTGGCCGCCGGGTTCTTACTGCCCTCCTACGAGCAGTACTTC
CASSLAAGFLLPSYEQYF
>NA|TRBV9|TRBJ2-3|NA
TGTGCCAGCAGCGTAGGGGGGGCGTTCACAGATACGCAGTATTTT
CASSVGGAFTDTQYF
>NA|TRBV6-5|TRBJ2-7|NA
TGTGCCAGCAGTTACTCGTTCGCGCTGTACGAGCAGTACTTC
CASSYSFALYEQYF
>TRBD1|TRBV7-3|TRBJ1-6|NA
TGTGCCAGCAGCCGGACAGGGGTTAGTTCACCCCTCCACTTT
CASSRTGVSSPLHF
>NA|TRBV4-3|TRBJ1-2|NA
TGCGCCAGCAGCCAGGGGGCAGGGGTCGTCTATGGCTACACCTTC
CASSQGAGVVYGYTF
>NA|TRBV5-6|TRBJ1-1|few
TGTGCCAGCAGCTGGATGATGACAGGATCGGAGACTGAAGCTTTCTTT
CASSWMMTGSETEAFF
>NA|TRBV3-1|TRBJ1-1|many
TGTGCCAGCAGCCGTAGTGGGGGACGGATGAACACTGAAGCTTTCTTT
CASSRSGGRMNTEAFF
>NA|TRBV4-2|TRBJ2-5|NA
TGTGCCAGCAGCTCCTTCCGACAAGAGACCCAGTACTTC
CASSSFRQETQYF
>NA|TRBV18|TRBJ2-7|once
TGTGCCAGCTCACCCCCACAATCTACGATAGAGTACTTC
CASSPPQSTIEYF
>NA|TRBV29-1|TRBJ2-5|NA
TGCAGCGTTGAACAGGGATACCCTCAAGAGACCCAGTACTTC
CSVEQGYPQETQYF
>TRBD1|TRBV9|TRBJ2-7|few
TGTGCCAGCAGCACCCGGGACAGGGAGTTCCCCCTCTTC
CASSTRDREFPLF
>TRBD2|TRBV6-1|TRBJ2-2|NA
TGTGCCAGCGGTAGAGTAGCGGGAGGGCCGGCCGGGGAGCTGTTTTTT
CASGRVAGGPAGELFF
>TRBD1|TRBV5-1|TRBJ2-7|few
TGCGCCAGCAGCTTGGCTGGACAGGGGCTGTCCTACGAGCAGTACTTC
CASSLAGQGLSYEQYF
>TRBD1|TRBV20-1|TRBJ1-2|NA
TGCAGTGCTAAGACAGGGGCGGGCTACACCTTC
CSAKTGAGYTF
>NA|TRBV30|TRBJ2-5|NA
TGTGCCTGGAGTGTACCCAGGTCCGGACCCAGTGTCGGGACCCAGTACTTC
CAWSVPRSGPSVGTQYF
>NA|TRBV12-3/TRBV12-4|TRBJ2-7|few
TGTGCCAGCAGTTTAGCAGGCGGCAGTCACTACGAGCAGTACTTC
CASSLAGGSHYEQYF
>TRBD2|TRBV4-1|TRBJ2-1|few
TGCGCCAGCAGGCCCAAGATTGATGTCGCGGGAGGGCCCTACAATGAGCAGTTCTTC
CASRPKIDVAGGPYNEQFF
>NA|TRBV20-1|TRBJ2-3|few
TGCAGTGCTAGGACCACCACATATACGCAGTATTTT
CSARTTTYTQYF
>NA|TRBV5-6|TRBJ1-6|few
TGTGCCAGCAGCCTTCTCCGGACGGGCCCGGGGTCACCCCTCCACTTT
CASSLLRTGPGSPLHF
>NA|TRBV29-1|TRBJ1-5|few
TGCAGCGCCGGGACCGTAGACAATCAGCCCCAGCATTTT
CSAGTVDNQPQHF
>NA|TRBV30|TRBJ2-7|NA
TGTGCCTGGAGCTTAGATGGTGGGGACAATCAGTACGAGCAGTACTTC
CAWSLDGGDNQYEQYF
>NA|TRBV29-1|TRBJ1-2|NA
TGCAGCGTTGTCAGGGAGAAGGACTATGGCTACACCTTC
CSVVREKDYGYTF
>TRBD2|TRBV3-1|TRBJ2-7|many
TGTGCCAGCAGCCGGACTAGCGGGGGAACCTACGAGCAGTACTTC
CASSRTSGGTYEQYF
>TRBD1|TRBV6-2/TRBV6-3|TRBJ1-5|few
TGTGCCAGCAGTCAGGGGACAGGCACTCAGCCCCAGCATTTT
CASSQGTGTQPQHF
>NA|TRBV7-9|TRBJ2-1|NA
TGTGCCACCCGCCGGGACCCCCGTATCTTC
CATRRDPRIF
>NA|TRBV4-3|TRBJ2-7|NA
TGCGCCAGCAGCCAAGAGGCTAGGGAATCCTACGAGCAGTACTTC
CASSQEARESYEQYF
>TRBD2|TRBV4-1|TRBJ2-7|few
TGCGCCAGCAGCCCCGGATGGCGGGGGGGTTCGAACGAGCAGTACTTC
CASSPGWRGGSNEQYF
>NA|TRBV7-8|TRBJ2-3|NA
TGTGCCAGCAGTGGGGACACTTCAGATACGCAGTATTTT
CASSGDTSDTQYF
>TRBD2|TRBV25-1|TRBJ2-3|NA
TGTGCCAGCAGGGAAGCGGGAGGGCCCAGGACAGATACGCAGTATTTT
CASREAGGPRTDTQYF
>NA|TRBV10-2|TRBJ2-2|few
TGCGCCAGCAGTTCGGGTTCTAGGGGGTTCACCGGGGAGCTGTTTTTT
CASSSGSRGFTGELFF
>NA|TRBV6-2/TRBV6-3|TRBJ2-3|NA
TGTGCCAGCAGTTCTCTTACGCGCACAGATACGCAGTATTTT
CASSSLTRTDTQYF
>NA|TRBV27|TRBJ2-5|NA
TGTGCCAGCAATGGGATTGGGGGAGGAGAGACCCAGTACTTC
CASNGIGGGETQYF
>NA|TRBV7-2|TRBJ1-6|few
TGTGCCAGCAGCTCCAGCCAGGGTTCAAATTCACCCCTCCACTTT
CASSSSQGSNSPLHF
>NA|TRBV4-1|TRBJ1-2|NA
TGCGCCAGCAGCCAAGATGTGTTACGGGGACGCGACTATGGCTACACCTTC
CASSQDVLRGRDYGYTF
>TRBD1|TRBV27|TRBJ1-6|few
TGTGCCAGCAGCCGACAGGGGGCAACCTTTAATTCACCCCTCCACTTT
CASSRQGATFNSPLHF
>TRBD1|TRBV6-2/TRBV6-3|TRBJ1-1|NA
TGTGCCAGCAGTTATGCGGACAGGTTGAACACTGAAGCTTTCTTT
CASSYADRLNTEAFF
>NA|TRBV5-6|TRBJ2-5|NA
TGTGCCAGCAGCTTGGATCAAGGAGTCCAAGAGACCCAGTACTTC
CASSLDQGVQETQYF
>NA|TRBV25-1|TRBJ2-2|NA
TGTGCCAGCAGCCCGAGGTTGTTTTCCACCGGGGAGCTGTTTTTT
CASSPRLFSTGELFF
>TRBD1|TRBV4-1|TRBJ1-5|NA
TGCGCCAGCAGCCAAGGTGACAGGGGATTTAATCAGCCCCAGCATTTT
CASSQGDRGFNQPQHF
>TRBD2|TRBV24-1|TRBJ2-1|NA
TGTGCCACCAGTGATCGGACTAGCGGGAGAAGGAATGAGCAGTTCTTC
CATSDRTSGRRNEQFF
>NA|TRBV5-5|TRBJ1-2|NA
TGTGCCAGCAGTTTCGACGGTGCCTATGGCTACACCTTC
CASSFDGAYGYTF
>NA|TRBV7-9|TRBJ1-4|NA
TGTGCCAGCAGTTATAACGGGGGGATTAATGAAAAACTGTTTTTT
CASSYNGGINEKLFF
>NA|TRBV28|TRBJ2-7|NA
TGTGCCAGCAGTTTATGGCTTAGGGACCCCTCCTACGAGCAGTACTTC
CASSLWLRDPSYEQYF